This is a list of T cell receptor beta chains from one sample in a study of Ad26.COV2.S vaccination and SARS-CoV-2 variants. Profiling relied on immunoSEQ multiplex PCR, and the TCRdb table lists in-frame clones only, not all of them. Of about 280,000 clones listed, approximately 89% are singletons. The specimen was peripheral blood, collected in a trial of Ad26.COV2.S vaccine versus placebo. The source of these receptors is a person aged 18-60 years who received the Ad26.COV2.S COVID-19 vaccine or a placebo. CDR3s include the opening cysteine and the closing phenylalanine or tryptophan. D genes are given only for firm matches. A clone size is listed for some rows: how often the clone was seen (once, few, many), or a class if it is expanded.

>TRBJ2-7|TRBD2|TRBV5-5|once
TGTGCCAGCAGCTTGTTGGGTGGGAGGGCGTCCGAGCAGTACTTC
CASSLLGGRASEQYF
>TRBJ2-3|TRBD2|TRBV6-6|NA
TGTGCCAGCAGTCTTGGACTAGCGGGGGGCCATACAGATACGCAGTATTTT
CASSLGLAGGHTDTQYF
>TRBJ1-4|NA|TRBV6-5|NA
TGTGCCAGCAGAGGTGTCGCAACTAATGAAAAACTGTTTTTT
CASRGVATNEKLFF
>TRBJ1-1|NA|TRBV11-2|NA
TGTGCCAGCAGCTTAAGATGGGACGGGACTGAAGCTTTCTTT
CASSLRWDGTEAFF
>TRBJ1-1|NA|TRBV19|few
TGTGCCAGTAGCTCTCCGGGGGGCAGGGGAGCTTTCTTT
CASSSPGGRGAFF
>TRBJ1-1|NA|TRBV20-1|once
TGCAGTGCAGTACGGGGTAATGAAGCTTTCTTT
CSAVRGNEAFF
>TRBJ2-2|NA|TRBV5-6|NA
TGTGCCAGCAGCTTGGTTGGTTTCAGCACCGGGGAGCTGTTTTTT
CASSLVGFSTGELFF
>TRBJ2-3|TRBD2|TRBV7-2|NA
TGTGCCAGCAGTTATATACTAGCGAGCACAGATACGCAGTATTTT
CASSYILASTDTQYF
>TRBJ2-5|TRBD2|TRBV3-1/TRBV3-2|once
TGTGCCAGCAGCCAAGCCAAAGGGCTAGCGGGAAAAGAGACCCAGTACTTC
CASSQAKGLAGKETQYF
>TRBJ2-3|TRBD2|TRBV18|once
TGTGCCAGCTCCGGGAGCGGGGGGGGTCTAGATACGCAGTATTTT
CASSGSGGGLDTQYF
>TRBJ2-2|NA|TRBV7-9|NA
TGTGCCAGCAGCCGAGCGCCCACCGGGGAGCTGTTTTTT
CASSRAPTGELFF
>TRBJ1-1|NA|TRBV27|NA
TGTGCCAGCAGTTTTAAGGGTCCCATATACACTGAAGCTTTCTTT
CASSFKGPIYTEAFF
>TRBJ2-3|NA|TRBV7-2|NA
TGTGCCAGCAGCTTAGGGGTATCTTTCGCAGATACGCAGTATTTT
CASSLGVSFADTQYF
>TRBJ1-1|TRBD1|TRBV4-1|NA
TGCGCCAGCAGCCAAGGCCGCAGAACGGACAGGGAAGCTTTCTTT
CASSQGRRTDREAFF
>TRBJ2-3|TRBD1|TRBV5-1|NA
TGCGCCAGCCGAATTACAGGGGGCGGTGCGGATACGCAGTATTTT
CASRITGGGADTQYF
>TRBJ2-2|TRBD2|TRBV19|NA
TGTGCCAGTAGTAACACGGGACTAGCGGGAGTGGGCACCGGGGAGCTGTTTTTT
CASSNTGLAGVGTGELFF
>TRBJ1-5|NA|TRBV7-6|NA
TGTGCCAGCAGCTTAGGACCGAATAGCAATCAGCCCCAGCATTTT
CASSLGPNSNQPQHF
>TRBJ2-7|TRBD1|TRBV5-6|few
TGTGCCAGCAGCCAGGACCGGGACAGGAGAGCCTACGAGCAGTACTTC
CASSQDRDRRAYEQYF
>TRBJ1-1|NA|TRBV5-5|NA
TGTGCCAGCAGCTTGGACTATATGAACACTGAAGCTTTCTTT
CASSLDYMNTEAFF
>TRBJ1-4|NA|TRBV5-1|NA
TGCGCCAGCGGCAACCTAGGGGTGAATGAAAAACTGTTTTTT
CASGNLGVNEKLFF
>TRBJ1-4|TRBD1|TRBV5-5|NA
TGTGCCAGCAACCCGGGGACAGTGAATGAAAAACTGTTTTTT
CASNPGTVNEKLFF
>TRBJ1-4|NA|TRBV2|NA
TGTGCCAGCAGACAATATGCAACTAATGAAAAACTGTTTTTT
CASRQYATNEKLFF
>TRBJ1-5|NA|TRBV5-6|NA
TGTGCCAGCAACACAGGAGGGGGATGGGGACCTCAGCCCCAGCATTTT
CASNTGGGWGPQPQHF
>TRBJ2-1|NA|TRBV6-2/TRBV6-3|NA
TGTGCCAGCAGTTCCTCTAGCGCGAGCTCCTACAATGAGCAGTTCTTC
CASSSSSASSYNEQFF
>TRBJ1-5|NA|TRBV12-5|NA
TGTGCTAGTGGTTTGGGTGGGCAGCCCCAGCATTTT
CASGLGGQPQHF
>TRBJ2-2|NA|TRBV9|NA
TGTGCCAGCAGCGTAGGGGGGGATGTGACCGGGGAGCTGTTTTTT
CASSVGGDVTGELFF
>TRBJ1-1|NA|TRBV5-6|NA
TGTGCCAGCAGCTTGTTCAGGGGGAACACTGAAGCTTTCTTT
CASSLFRGNTEAFF